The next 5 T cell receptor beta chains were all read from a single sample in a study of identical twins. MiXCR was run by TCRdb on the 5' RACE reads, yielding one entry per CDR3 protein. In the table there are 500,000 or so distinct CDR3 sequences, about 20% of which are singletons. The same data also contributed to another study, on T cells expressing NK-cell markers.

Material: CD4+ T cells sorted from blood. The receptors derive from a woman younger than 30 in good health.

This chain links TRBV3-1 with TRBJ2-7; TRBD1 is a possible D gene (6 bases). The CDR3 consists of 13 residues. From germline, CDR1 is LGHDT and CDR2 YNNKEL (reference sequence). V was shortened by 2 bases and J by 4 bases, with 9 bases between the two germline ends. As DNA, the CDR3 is TGTGCCAGCAGCCAACTCAGGGGTTACGAGCAGTACTTC. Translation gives CASSQLRGYEQYF.

CDR3 protein: CASSQPISRSIYEQYF. The CDR3 nucleotides read TGTGCCAGCAGCCAACCTATTTCCAGAAGTATCTACGAGCAGTACTTC. This chain joins TRBV11-2 and TRBJ2-7, with unresolved D. This CDR3 is 16 amino acids long. The germline V gene has CDR1 SGHAT and CDR2 FQNNGV. V lost 5 bases, J lost 3 bases, and 20 bases lay in between.

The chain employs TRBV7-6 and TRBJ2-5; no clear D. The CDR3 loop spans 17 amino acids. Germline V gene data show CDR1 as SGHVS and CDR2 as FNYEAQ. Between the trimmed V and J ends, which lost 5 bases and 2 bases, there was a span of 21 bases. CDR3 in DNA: TGTGCCAGCAGCCCCGTTCTTAGAGGAAGTACACAAGAGACCCAGTACTTC. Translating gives CASSPVLRGSTQETQYF.

The CDR3 DNA reads TGCAGTGCTAGAGATCGATCTGGTTTTGGGTCACCCCTCCACTTT. Its translation is CSARDRSGFGSPLHF. The chain links TRBV20-1 to TRBJ1-6; D is unresolved. This CDR3 region has 15 residues. V was clipped by 0 bases and J by 10 bases, with 16 bases between them. Per the germline V gene, CDR1 is DFQATT and CDR2 is SNEGSKA (reference sequence).

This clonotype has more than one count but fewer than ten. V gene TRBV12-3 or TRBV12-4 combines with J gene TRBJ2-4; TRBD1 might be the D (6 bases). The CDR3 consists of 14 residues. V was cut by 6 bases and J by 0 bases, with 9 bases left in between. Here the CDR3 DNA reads TGTGCCAGCAGGGACAGCCTAGCCAAAAACATTCAGTACTTC. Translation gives CASRDSLAKNIQYF.